A single sample gave rise to the 4 T cell receptor beta chains below, sequenced in a study of cytomegalovirus exposure and HLA in healthy donors. The data were produced by immunoSEQ multiplex PCR, yet TCRdb's version contains in-frame clones alone and is incomplete. Of tens of thousands of clones listed, 80% to 90% are singletons. The sequencing sample was made of PBMCs. The receptor source for this set is a woman under 30 in good health and CMV-seropositive.

V usage is TRBV5-5 and J usage is TRBJ2-2; D is unclear. Germline lookup yields CDR1 SGHKS and CDR2 YYEKEE (reference sequence). The CDR3 runs to 15 residues. Deletions cut 0 bases from V and 2 bases from J, with 8 bases between. The CDR3 bases are TGTGCCAGCAGCTTGGGACTTCAAAACACCGGGGAGCTGTTTTTT. As protein: CASSLGLQNTGELFF.

The V gene is TRBV5-6, the J gene TRBJ2-5; TRBD1 is a possible D gene (6 bases). Looked up from germline, CDR1 is SGHDT and CDR2 is YYEEEE. This CDR3 comprises 15 residues. Trimming removed 2 bases from V and 2 bases from J, with 13 bases in between. The CDR3 DNA follows: TGTGCCAGCAGCTTAGGACAGACCAAACAAGAGACCCAGTACTTC. Translation: CASSLGQTKQETQYF.

The genes are TRBV6-1 and TRBJ1-5, with 10 nucleotides matching TRBD1. CDR1 and CDR2 (germline): MNHNS, SASEGT. V shed 4 bases and J 6 bases; nucleotides not matched to a gene: 6. CDR3 length: 15 amino acids. The chain's CDR3 is CASSGETGGGQPQHF. The CDR3 coding sequence is TGTGCCAGCAGTGGAGAGACAGGGGGCGGTCAGCCCCAGCATTTT.

The CDR3 DNA sequence: TGTGCCGTAGGGGGGGGCTTCGGATCTGGCTACACCTTC. Protein: CAVGGGFGSGYTF. The chain has TRBV6-5 and TRBJ1-2; weak D call: TRBD1 (6 bases). The ends were cut back, 11 bases at V and 7 bases at J, with 20 bases in the middle. The CDR3 runs 13 residues. CDR1 MNHEY and CDR2 SVGAGI come from the germline V gene.